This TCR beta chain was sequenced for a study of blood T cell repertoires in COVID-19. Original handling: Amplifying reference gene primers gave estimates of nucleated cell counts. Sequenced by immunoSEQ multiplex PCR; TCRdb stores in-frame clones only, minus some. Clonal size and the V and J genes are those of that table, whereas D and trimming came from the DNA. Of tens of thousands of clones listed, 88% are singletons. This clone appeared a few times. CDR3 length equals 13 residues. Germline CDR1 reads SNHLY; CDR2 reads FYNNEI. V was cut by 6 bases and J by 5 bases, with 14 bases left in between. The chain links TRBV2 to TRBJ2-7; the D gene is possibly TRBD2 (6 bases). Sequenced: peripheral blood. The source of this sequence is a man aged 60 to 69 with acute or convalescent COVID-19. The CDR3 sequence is CASRPGPGDEQYF. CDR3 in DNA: TGTGCCAGCAGACCGGGGCCGGGGGACGAGCAGTACTTC.